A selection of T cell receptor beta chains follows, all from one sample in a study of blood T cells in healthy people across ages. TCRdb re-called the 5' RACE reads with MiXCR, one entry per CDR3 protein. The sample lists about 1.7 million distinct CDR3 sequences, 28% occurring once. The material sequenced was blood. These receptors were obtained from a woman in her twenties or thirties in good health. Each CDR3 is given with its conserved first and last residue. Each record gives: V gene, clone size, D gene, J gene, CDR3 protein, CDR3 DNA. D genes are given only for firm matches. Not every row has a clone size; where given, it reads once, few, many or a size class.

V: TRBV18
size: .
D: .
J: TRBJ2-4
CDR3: CASSPIDGKNIQYF
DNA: TGTGCCAGCTCACCAATTGACGGGAAAAACATTCAGTACTTC

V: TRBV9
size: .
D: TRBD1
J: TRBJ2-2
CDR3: CASSVVGQGAGELFF
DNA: TGTGCCAGCAGCGTAGTGGGACAGGGGGCCGGGGAGCTGTTTTTT

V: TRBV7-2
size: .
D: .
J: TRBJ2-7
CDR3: CASSLAGRVAYEQYF
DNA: TGTGCCAGCAGCTTGGCTGGCAGGGTAGCCTACGAGCAGTACTTC

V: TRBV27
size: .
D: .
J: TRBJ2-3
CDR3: CASSGPLPDTQYF
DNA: TGTGCCAGCAGTGGACCTCTGCCAGATACGCAGTATTTT

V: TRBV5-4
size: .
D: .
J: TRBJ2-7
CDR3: CASSLGTGSLPYEQYF
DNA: TGTGCCAGCAGCTTGGGGACGGGATCCCTACCCTACGAGCAGTACTTC

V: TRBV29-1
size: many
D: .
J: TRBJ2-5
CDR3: CSATQGETQYF
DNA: TGCAGTGCTACCCAGGGGGAGACCCAGTACTTC

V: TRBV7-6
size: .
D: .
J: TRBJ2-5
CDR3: CASSLIGQGETQYF
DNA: TGTGCCAGCAGCTTAATCGGGCAGGGAGAGACCCAGTACTTC

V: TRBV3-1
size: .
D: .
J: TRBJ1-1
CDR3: CASSHPPTKTEAFF
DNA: TGTGCCAGCAGCCACCCCCCCACAAAAACTGAAGCTTTCTTT

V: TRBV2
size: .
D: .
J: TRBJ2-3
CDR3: CASSTATATDTQYF
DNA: TGTGCCAGCAGCACCGCGACAGCGACAGATACGCAGTATTTT

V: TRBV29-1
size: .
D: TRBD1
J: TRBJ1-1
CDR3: CSGWTGTEAFF
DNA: TGCAGCGGCTGGACAGGCACTGAAGCTTTCTTT

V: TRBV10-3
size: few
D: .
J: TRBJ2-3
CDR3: CAAGELNRGTQYF
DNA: TGTGCCGCGGGGGAATTGAACAGGGGTACGCAGTATTTT

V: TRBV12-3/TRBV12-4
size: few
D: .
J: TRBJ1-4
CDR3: CASSFEGGEKLFF
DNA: TGTGCCAGCAGTTTCGAGGGGGGCGAAAAACTGTTTTTT

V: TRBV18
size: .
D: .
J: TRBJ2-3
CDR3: CASSPPSGIRTDTQYF
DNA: TGTGCCAGCTCACCACCCTCAGGGATCCGCACAGATACGCAGTATTTT

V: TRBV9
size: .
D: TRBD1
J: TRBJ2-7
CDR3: CASSVEGDSPYEQYF
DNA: TGTGCCAGCAGCGTAGAAGGGGACAGCCCCTACGAGCAGTACTTC

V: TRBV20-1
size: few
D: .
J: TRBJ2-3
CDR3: CSAPSAGTRRDTQYF
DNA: TGCAGTGCTCCCTCTGCTGGGACCCGACGAGATACGCAGTATTTT